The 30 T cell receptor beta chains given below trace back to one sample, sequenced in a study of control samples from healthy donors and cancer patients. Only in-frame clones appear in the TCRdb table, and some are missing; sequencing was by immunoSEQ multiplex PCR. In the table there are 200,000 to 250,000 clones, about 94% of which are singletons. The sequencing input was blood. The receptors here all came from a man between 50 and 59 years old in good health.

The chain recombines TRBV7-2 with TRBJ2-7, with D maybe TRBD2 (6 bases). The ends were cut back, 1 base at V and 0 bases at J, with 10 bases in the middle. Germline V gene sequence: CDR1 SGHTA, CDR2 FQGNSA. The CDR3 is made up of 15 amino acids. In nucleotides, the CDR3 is TGTGCCAGCAGCTTAGGGGGGGTGAGCTCCTACGAGCAGTACTTC. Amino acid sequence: CASSLGGVSSYEQYF.

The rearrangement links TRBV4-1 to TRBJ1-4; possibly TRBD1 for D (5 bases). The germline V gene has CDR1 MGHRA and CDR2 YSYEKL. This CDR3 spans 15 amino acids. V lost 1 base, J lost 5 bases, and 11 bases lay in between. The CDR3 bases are TGCGCCAGCAGCCAAGTTCAGGGTTCGAATGAAAAACTGTTTTTT. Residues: CASSQVQGSNEKLFF.

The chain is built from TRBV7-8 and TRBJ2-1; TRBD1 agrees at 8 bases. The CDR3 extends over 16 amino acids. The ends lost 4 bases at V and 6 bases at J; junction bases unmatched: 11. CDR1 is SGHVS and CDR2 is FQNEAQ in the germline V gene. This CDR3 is CASSSWGRGQGNEQFF. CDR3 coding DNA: TGTGCCAGCAGCTCTTGGGGCAGGGGGCAAGGCAATGAGCAGTTCTTC.

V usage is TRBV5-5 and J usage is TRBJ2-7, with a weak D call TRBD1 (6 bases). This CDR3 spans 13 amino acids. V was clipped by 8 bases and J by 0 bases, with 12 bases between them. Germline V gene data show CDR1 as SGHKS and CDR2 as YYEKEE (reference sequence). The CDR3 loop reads CARYRVSSYEQYV. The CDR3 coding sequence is TGTGCCAGGTACAGGGTCAGCTCCTACGAGCAGTACGTC.

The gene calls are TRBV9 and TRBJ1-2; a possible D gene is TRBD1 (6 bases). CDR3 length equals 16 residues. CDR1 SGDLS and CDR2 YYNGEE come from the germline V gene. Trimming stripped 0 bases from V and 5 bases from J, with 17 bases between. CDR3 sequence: CASSVGGQGVAYGYTF. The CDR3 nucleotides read TGTGCCAGCAGCGTAGGGGGGCAGGGCGTTGCTTATGGCTACACCTTC.

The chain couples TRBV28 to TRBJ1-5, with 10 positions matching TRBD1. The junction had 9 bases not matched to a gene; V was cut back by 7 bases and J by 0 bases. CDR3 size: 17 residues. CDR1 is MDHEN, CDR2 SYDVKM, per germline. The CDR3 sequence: CASISGQGRGSNQPQHF. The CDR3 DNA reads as TGTGCCAGCATCTCGGGACAGGGGAGGGGTAGCAATCAGCCCCAGCATTTT.

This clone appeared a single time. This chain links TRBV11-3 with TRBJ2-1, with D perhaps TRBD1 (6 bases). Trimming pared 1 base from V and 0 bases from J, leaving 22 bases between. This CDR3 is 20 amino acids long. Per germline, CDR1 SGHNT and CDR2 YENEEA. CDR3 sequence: CASSLGDLGRGHRSYNEQFF. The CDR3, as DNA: TGTGCCAGCAGCTTAGGAGACCTCGGACGGGGACATCGCTCCTACAATGAGCAGTTCTTC.

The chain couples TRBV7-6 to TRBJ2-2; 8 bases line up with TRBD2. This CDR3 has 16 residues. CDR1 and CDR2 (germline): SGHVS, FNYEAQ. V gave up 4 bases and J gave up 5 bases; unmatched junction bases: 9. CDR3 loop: CASSSLAGTVTGELFF. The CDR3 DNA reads TGTGCCAGCAGCTCCTTAGCGGGGACGGTTACCGGGGAGCTGTTTTTT.

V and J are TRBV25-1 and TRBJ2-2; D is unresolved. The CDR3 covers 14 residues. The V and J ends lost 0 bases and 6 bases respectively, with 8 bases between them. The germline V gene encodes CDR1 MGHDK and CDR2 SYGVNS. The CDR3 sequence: CASSEYIQAGELFF. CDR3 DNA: TGTGCCAGCAGTGAATATATTCAGGCCGGGGAGCTGTTTTTT.

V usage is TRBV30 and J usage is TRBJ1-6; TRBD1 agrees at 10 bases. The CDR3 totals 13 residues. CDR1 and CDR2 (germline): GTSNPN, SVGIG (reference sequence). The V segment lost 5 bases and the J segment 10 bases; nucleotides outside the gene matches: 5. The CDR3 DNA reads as TGTGCCTGGGGGACAGGGGAGGGGTCACCCCTCCACTTT. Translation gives CAWGTGEGSPLHF.

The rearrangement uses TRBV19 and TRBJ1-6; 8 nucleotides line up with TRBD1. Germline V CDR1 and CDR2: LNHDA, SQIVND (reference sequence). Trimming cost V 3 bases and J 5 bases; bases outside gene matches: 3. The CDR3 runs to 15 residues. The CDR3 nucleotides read TGTGCCAGTAGTATCGTGGGACAGGATAATTCACCCCTCCACTTT. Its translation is CASSIVGQDNSPLHF.

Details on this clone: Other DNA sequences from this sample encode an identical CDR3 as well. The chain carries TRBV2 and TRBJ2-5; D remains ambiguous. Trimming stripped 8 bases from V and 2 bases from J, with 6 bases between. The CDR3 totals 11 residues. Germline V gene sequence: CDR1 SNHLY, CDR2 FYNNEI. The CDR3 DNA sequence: TGTGCCAGCTCCCCTCAAGAGACCCAGTACTTC. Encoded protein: CASSPQETQYF.

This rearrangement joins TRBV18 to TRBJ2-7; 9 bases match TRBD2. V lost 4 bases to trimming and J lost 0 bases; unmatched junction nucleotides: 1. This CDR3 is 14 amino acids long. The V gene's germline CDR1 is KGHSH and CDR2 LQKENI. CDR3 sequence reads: CASSLAGDSYEQYF. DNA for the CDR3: TGTGCCAGCTCACTAGCGGGGGACTCCTACGAGCAGTACTTC.

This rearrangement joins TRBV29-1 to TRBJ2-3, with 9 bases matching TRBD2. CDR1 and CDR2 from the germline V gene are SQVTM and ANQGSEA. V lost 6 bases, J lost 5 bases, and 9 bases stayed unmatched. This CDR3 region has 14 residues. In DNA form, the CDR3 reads TGCAGCGTCGATTTGGCGGGGGGGTTAGATACGCAGTATTTT. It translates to CSVDLAGGLDTQYF.

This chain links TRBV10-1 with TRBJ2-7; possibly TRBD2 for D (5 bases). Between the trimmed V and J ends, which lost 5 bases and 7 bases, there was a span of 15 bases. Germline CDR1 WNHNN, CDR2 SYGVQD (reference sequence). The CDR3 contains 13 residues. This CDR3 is CASSPPGLGEQYF. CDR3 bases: TGCGCCAGCAGTCCGCCAGGACTGGGGGAGCAGTACTTC.

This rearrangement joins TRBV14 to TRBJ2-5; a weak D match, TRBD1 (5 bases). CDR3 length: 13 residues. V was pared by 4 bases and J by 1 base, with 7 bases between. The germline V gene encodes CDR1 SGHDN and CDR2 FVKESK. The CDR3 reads CASSRQRQETQYF. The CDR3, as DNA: TGTGCCAGCAGCCGACAGCGCCAAGAGACCCAGTACTTC.

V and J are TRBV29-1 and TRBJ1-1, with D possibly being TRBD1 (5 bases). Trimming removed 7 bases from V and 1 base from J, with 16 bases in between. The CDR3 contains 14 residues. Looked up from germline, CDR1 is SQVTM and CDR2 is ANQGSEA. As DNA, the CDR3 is TGCAGCGCAAACCATCAGGGCCAGAACACTGAAGCTTTCTTT. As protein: CSANHQGQNTEAFF.

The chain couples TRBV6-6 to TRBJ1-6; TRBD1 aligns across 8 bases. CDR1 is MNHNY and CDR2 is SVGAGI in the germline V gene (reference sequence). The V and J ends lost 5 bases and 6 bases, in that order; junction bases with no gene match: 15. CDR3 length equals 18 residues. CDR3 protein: CASSPQGASTILNSPLHF. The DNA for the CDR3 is TGTGCCAGCAGTCCTCAGGGGGCGAGCACTATACTTAATTCACCCCTCCACTTT.

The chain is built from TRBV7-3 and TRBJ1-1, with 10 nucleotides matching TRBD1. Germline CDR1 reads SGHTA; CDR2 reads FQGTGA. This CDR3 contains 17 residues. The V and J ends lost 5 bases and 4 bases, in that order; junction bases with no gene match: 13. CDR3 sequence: CASSLRGQGVYSTEAFF. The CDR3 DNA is TGTGCCAGCAGCCTAAGAGGACAGGGGGTGTATAGCACTGAAGCTTTCTTT.

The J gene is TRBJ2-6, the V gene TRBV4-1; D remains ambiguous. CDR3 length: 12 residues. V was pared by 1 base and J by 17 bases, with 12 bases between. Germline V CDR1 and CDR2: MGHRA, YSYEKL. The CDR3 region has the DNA TGCGCCAGCAGCCAAGCGGCCGCGTCATTGACTTTC. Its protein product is CASSQAAASLTF.

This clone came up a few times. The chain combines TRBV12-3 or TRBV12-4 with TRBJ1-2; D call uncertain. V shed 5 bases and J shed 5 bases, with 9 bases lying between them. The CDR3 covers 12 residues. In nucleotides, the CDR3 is TGTGCCAGCAGTGATTCCGGTTATGGCTACACCTTC. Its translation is CASSDSGYGYTF.

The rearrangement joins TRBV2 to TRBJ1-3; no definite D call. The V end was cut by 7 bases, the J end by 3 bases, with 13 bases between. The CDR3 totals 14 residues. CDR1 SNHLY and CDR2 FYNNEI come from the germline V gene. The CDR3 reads CASTRVRGGNTIYF. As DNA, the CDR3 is TGTGCCAGCACCCGAGTCCGGGGTGGAAACACCATATATTTT.

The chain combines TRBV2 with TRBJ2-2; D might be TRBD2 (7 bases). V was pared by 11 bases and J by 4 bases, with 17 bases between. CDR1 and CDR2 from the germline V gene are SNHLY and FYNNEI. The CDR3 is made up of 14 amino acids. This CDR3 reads CAHGGARGTGELFF. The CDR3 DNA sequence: TGTGCCCATGGGGGGGCCCGGGGCACCGGGGAGCTGTTTTTT.

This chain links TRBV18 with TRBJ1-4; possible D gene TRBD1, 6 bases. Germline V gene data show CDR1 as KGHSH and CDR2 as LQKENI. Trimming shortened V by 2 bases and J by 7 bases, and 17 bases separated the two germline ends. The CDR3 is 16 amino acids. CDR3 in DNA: TGTGCCAGCTCACCAGTGGGGGGCGCGTTCAGTGAAAAACTGTTTTTT. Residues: CASSPVGGAFSEKLFF.

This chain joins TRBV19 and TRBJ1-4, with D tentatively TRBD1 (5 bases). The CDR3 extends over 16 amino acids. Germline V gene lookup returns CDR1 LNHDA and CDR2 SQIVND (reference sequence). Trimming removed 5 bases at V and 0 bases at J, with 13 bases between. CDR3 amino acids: CASSAVGAPTNEKLFF. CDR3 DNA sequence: TGTGCCAGTAGTGCGGTTGGGGCCCCAACTAATGAAAAACTGTTTTTT.

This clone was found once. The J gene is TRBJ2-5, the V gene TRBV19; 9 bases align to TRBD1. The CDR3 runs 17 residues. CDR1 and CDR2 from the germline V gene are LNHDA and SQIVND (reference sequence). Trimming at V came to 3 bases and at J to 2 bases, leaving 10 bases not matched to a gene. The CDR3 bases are TGTGCCAGTAGTATGGTCGGGACAGGGATGCTACAAGAGACCCAGTACTTC. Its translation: CASSMVGTGMLQETQYF. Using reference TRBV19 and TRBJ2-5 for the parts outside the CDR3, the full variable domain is DGGITQSPKYLFRKEGQNVTLSCEQNLNHDAMYWYRQDPGQGLRLIYYSQIVNDFQKGDIAEGYSVSREKKESFPLTVTSAQKNPTAFYLCASSMVGTGMLQETQYFGPGTRLLVL.

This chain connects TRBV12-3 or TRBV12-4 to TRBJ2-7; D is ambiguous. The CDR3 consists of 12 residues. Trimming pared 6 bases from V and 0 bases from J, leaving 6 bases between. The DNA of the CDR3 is TGTGCCAGCAGGATTTCCTCCTACGAGCAGTACTTC. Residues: CASRISSYEQYF.

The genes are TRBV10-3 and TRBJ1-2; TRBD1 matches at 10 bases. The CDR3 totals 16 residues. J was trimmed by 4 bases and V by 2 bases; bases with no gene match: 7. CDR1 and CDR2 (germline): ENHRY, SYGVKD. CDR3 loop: CAISETDRGPVYGYTF. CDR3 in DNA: TGTGCCATCAGTGAGACCGACAGGGGGCCGGTCTATGGCTACACCTTC.

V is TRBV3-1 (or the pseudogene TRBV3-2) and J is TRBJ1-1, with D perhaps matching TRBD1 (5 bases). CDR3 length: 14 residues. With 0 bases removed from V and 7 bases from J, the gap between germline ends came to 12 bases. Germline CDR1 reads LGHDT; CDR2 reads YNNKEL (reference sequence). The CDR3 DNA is TGTGCCAGCAGCCAAGAAGGGAGCGGGGGTGAAGCTTTCTTT. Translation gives CASSQEGSGGEAFF.

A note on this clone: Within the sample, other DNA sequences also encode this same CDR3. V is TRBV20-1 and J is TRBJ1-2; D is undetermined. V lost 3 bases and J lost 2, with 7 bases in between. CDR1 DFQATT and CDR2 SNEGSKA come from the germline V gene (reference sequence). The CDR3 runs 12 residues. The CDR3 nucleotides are TGCAGTGCTAGTCGAGGGAACTATGGCTACACCTTC. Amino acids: CSASRGNYGYTF.